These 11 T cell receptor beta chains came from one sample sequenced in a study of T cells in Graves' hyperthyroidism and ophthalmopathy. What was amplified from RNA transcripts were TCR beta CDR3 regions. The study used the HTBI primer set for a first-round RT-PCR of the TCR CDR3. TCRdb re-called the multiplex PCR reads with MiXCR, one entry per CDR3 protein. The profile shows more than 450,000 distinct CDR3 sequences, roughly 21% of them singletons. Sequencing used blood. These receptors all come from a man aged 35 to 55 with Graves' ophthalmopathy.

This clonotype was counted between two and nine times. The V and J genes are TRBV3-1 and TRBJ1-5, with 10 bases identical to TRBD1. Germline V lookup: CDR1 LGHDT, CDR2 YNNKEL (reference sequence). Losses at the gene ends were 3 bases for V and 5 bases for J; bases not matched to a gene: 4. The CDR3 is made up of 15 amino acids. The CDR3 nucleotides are TGTGCCAGCAGCCATAGTGACAGGGGGCATCAGCCCCAGCATTTT. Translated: CASSHSDRGHQPQHF.

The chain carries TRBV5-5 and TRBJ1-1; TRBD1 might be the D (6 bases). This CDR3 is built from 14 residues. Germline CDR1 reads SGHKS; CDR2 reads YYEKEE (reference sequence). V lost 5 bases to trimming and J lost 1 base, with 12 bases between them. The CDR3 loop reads CASRGGGRNTEAFF. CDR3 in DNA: TGTGCCAGCAGGGGGGGGGGGCGGAACACTGAAGCTTTCTTT.

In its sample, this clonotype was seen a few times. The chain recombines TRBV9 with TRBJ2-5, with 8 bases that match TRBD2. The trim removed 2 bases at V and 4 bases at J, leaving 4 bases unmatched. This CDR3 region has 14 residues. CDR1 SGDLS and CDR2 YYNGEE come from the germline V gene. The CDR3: CASSVSGNRETQYF. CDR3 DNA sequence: TGTGCCAGCAGCGTTAGCGGGAACCGAGAGACCCAGTACTTC. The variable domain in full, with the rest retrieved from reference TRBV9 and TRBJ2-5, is DSGVTQTPKHLITATGQRVTLRCSPRSGDLSVYWYQQSLDQGLQFLIQYYNGEERAKGNILERFSAQQFPDLHSELNLSSLELGDSALYFCASSVSGNRETQYFGPGTRLLVL.

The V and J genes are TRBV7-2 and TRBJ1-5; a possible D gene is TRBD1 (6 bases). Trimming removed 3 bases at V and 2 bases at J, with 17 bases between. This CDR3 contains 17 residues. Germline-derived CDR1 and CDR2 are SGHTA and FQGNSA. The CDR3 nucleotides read TGTGCCAGCAGCTTCATAAAGGGGGTTAACGGCAATCAGCCCCAGCATTTT. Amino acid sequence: CASSFIKGVNGNQPQHF.

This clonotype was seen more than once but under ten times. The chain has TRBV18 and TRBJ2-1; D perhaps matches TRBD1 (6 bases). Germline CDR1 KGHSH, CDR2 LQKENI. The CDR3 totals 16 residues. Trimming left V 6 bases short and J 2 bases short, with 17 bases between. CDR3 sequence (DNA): TGTGCCAGCTCTCCTCAGAGGTCAGGGGCCTACAATGAGCAGTTCTTC. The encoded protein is CASSPQRSGAYNEQFF.

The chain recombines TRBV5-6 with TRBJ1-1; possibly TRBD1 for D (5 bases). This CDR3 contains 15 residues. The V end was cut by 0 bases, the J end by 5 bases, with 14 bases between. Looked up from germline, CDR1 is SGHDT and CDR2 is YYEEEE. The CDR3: CASSLVGEERTEAFF. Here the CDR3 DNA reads TGTGCCAGCAGCTTGGTAGGGGAGGAAAGGACTGAAGCTTTCTTT.

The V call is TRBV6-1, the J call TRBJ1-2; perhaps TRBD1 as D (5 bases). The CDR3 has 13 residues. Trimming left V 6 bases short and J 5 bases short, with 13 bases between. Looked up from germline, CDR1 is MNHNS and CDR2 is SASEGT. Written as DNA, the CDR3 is TGTGCCAGCAGCCTTTGGTGGGGGTATGGCTACACCTTC. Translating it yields CASSLWWGYGYTF.

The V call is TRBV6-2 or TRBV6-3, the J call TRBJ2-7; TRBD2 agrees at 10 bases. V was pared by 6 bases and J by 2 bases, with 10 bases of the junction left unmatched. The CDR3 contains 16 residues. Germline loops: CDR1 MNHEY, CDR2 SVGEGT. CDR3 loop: CASRDSLAGATYEQYF. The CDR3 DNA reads TGTGCCAGCAGGGACTCGCTAGCGGGAGCAACCTACGAGCAGTACTTC.

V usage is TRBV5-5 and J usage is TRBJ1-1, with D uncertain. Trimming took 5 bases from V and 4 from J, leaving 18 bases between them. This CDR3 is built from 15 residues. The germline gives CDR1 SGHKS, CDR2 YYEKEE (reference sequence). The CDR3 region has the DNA TGTGCCAGCAGGATCTCGAGCACCTTGGGCACTGAAGCTTTCTTT. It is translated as CASRISSTLGTEAFF.

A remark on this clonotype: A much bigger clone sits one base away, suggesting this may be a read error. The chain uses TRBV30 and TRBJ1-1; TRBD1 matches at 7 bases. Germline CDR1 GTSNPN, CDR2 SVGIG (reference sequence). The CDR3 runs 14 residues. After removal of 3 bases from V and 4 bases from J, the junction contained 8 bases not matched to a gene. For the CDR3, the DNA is TGTGCCTGGAGCTGGGACAGCATGAGCACTGAAGCTTTCTTT. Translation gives CAWSWDSMSTEAFF.

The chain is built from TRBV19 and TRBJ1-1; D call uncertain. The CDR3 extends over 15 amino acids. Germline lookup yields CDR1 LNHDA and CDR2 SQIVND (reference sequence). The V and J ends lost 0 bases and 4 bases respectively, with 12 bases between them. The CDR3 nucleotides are TGTGCCAGTAGTATAGAGGCGACATGGGCCACTGAAGCTTTCTTT. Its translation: CASSIEATWATEAFF.